This entry describes one T cell receptor beta chain. The table came from immunoSEQ multiplex PCR; TCRdb's copy has only in-frame clones and leaves some out. The data contain about 360,000 clones, approximately 86% of them singletons. This sample is part of a study of blood T cell repertoires in COVID-19. Followed longitudinally, the Seattle patients had been enrolled during active infection. The germline V gene has CDR1 LGHDT and CDR2 YNNKEL (reference sequence). The V and J ends lost 0 bases and 4 bases respectively, with 9 bases between them. This CDR3 spans 15 amino acids. The receptor comes from a woman aged 55-70 years with COVID-19, enrolled during active disease. The material sequenced was peripheral blood. The V call is TRBV3-1 (or the pseudogene TRBV3-2), the J call TRBJ2-2, with D uncertain. CDR3 nucleotide sequence: TGTGCCAGCAGCCAAGAGTTTGCGGCCACCGGGGAGCTGTTTTTT. This gives the protein CASSQEFAATGELFF.